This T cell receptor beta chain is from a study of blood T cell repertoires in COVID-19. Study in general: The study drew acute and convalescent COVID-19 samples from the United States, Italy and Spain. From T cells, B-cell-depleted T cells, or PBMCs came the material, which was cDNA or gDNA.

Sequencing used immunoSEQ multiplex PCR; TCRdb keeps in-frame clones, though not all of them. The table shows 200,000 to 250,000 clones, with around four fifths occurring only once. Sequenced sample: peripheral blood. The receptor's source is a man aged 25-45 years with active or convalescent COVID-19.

CDR3 in DNA: TGTGCCAGTAGCACCGGGACTAGCGTCTACAATGAGCAGTTCTTC. As protein: CASSTGTSVYNEQFF. The V call is TRBV19, the J call TRBJ2-1, with 10 bases that match TRBD2. Looked up from germline, CDR1 is LNHDA and CDR2 is SQIVND (reference sequence). The CDR3 covers 15 residues. V gave up 6 bases and J gave up 3 bases; unmatched junction bases: 5.